The 13 T cell receptor beta chains listed next were all sequenced from one sample in a study of blood T cell repertoires in COVID-19. Data came from immunoSEQ multiplex PCR; TCRdb stores just in-frame clones and leaves some out. The sample has about 200,000 clones, about 80% seen once. Specimen: PBMCs or T cells enriched from blood (not recorded which). Receptors originate from a man aged 35-49 years who had recovered from COVID-19.

The sample holds a few counts of this clone. The rearrangement joins TRBV5-6 to TRBJ1-5; D is perhaps TRBD1 (5 bases). The germline V gene encodes CDR1 SGHDT and CDR2 YYEEEE. The CDR3 consists of 18 residues. Trimming removed 1 base at V and 2 bases at J, with 19 bases between. The CDR3 protein is CASSLYRGSGTGNQPQHF. The CDR3 region has the DNA TGTGCCAGCAGCTTGTATAGGGGCAGTGGTACCGGCAATCAGCCCCAGCATTTT.

The chain is built from TRBV10-2 and TRBJ1-6, with 11 nucleotides matching TRBD1. J was trimmed by 4 bases and V by 6 bases; bases with no gene match: 14. Germline-derived CDR1 and CDR2 are WSHSY and SAAADI. The length of the CDR3 is 19 residues. DNA of the CDR3: TGCGCCAGCAGCCCCGGACAGGGGGCGATTCCACAATATAATTCACCCCTCCACTTT. This gives the protein CASSPGQGAIPQYNSPLHF.

The chain employs TRBV2 and TRBJ1-2; TRBD1 is a possible D gene (5 bases). The germline V gene has CDR1 SNHLY and CDR2 FYNNEI. Trimming removed 3 bases at V and 4 bases at J, with 12 bases between. The CDR3 spans 14 residues. Written as DNA, the CDR3 is TGTGCCAGCAGTGATTGGGGCCAGGGCTATGGCTACACCTTC. Translation: CASSDWGQGYGYTF.

This chain uses TRBV4-1 with TRBJ2-6; D is unresolved. The CDR3 is made up of 14 amino acids. Germline V lookup: CDR1 MGHRA, CDR2 YSYEKL. Trimming removed 2 bases from V and 3 bases from J, with 5 bases in between. This CDR3 is CASSQLYGANVLTF. The DNA for the CDR3 is TGCGCCAGCAGCCAACTTTATGGGGCCAACGTCCTGACTTTC.

A single count supports this clone. The chain couples TRBV10-3 to TRBJ2-2; TRBD2 is a possible D gene (6 bases). From germline, CDR1 is ENHRY and CDR2 SYGVKD. Trimming left V 5 bases short and J 0 bases short, with 10 bases between. This CDR3 has 15 residues. CDR3 sequence: CAISYSGSNTGELFF. The DNA of the CDR3 is TGTGCCATCAGTTATAGCGGATCGAACACCGGGGAGCTGTTTTTT.

The chain combines TRBV15 with TRBJ1-5; D is possibly TRBD1 (5 bases). CDR1 LNHNV and CDR2 YYDKDF come from the germline V gene (reference sequence). This CDR3 contains 15 residues. Trimming cost V 0 bases and J 7 bases, with 13 bases left between them. The CDR3 reads CATSREAGFGQPQHF. CDR3 DNA sequence: TGTGCCACCAGCAGAGAGGCAGGGTTTGGACAGCCCCAGCATTTT.

This rearrangement joins TRBV19 to TRBJ1-5; D is perhaps TRBD1 (5 bases). Germline-derived CDR1 and CDR2 are LNHDA and SQIVND (reference sequence). V was shortened by 3 bases and J by 5 bases, with 26 bases between the two germline ends. CDR3 length: 19 amino acids. CDR3 residues: CASSIALGTAQRYDQPQHF. CDR3 DNA sequence: TGTGCCAGTAGTATTGCTTTAGGGACTGCCCAAAGGTACGATCAGCCCCAGCATTTT.

This clone was detected only a few times. Other DNA sequences in this specimen translate into the identical CDR3. The genes are TRBV28 and TRBJ1-2, with a weak D call TRBD1 (5 bases). Germline V gene data show CDR1 as MDHEN and CDR2 as SYDVKM. V dropped 6 bases and J dropped 1 base, with 9 bases sitting between them. CDR3 length equals 13 residues. CDR3 bases: TGTGCCAGCAGCCCCGACAGTAACTATGGCTACACCTTC. Its translation is CASSPDSNYGYTF.

The chain is built from TRBV10-3 and TRBJ1-2; tentatively, D is TRBD1 (6 bases). Trimming cost V 0 bases and J 4 bases, with 9 bases left between them. Per the germline V gene, CDR1 is ENHRY and CDR2 is SYGVKD. The CDR3 runs 14 residues. CDR3 DNA: TGTGCCATCAGTGAGTCGACAGGCCTCTATGGCTACACCTTC. This sequence encodes CAISESTGLYGYTF.

In this sample, this clone turned up a few times. This chain links TRBV6-1 with TRBJ1-1; D unresolved. This CDR3 spans 16 amino acids. V was cut by 1 base and J by 10 bases, with 22 bases left in between. Looked up from germline, CDR1 is MNHNS and CDR2 is SASEGT. The CDR3 DNA sequence: TGTGCCAGCAGTGAAGTGAAGTATGCGGGATGGAATCCAGCTTTCTTT. Its translation: CASSEVKYAGWNPAFF.

The rearrangement uses TRBV2 and TRBJ1-2; the D gene is possibly TRBD1 (5 bases). CDR3 size: 18 residues. With 6 bases removed from V and 0 bases from J, the gap between germline ends came to 23 bases. Germline V CDR1 and CDR2: SNHLY, FYNNEI. CDR3 in amino acids: CASSYLSLKGRANYGYTF. CDR3 in DNA: TGTGCCAGCAGCTACCTCTCTCTTAAGGGGCGAGCTAACTATGGCTACACCTTC.

The chain joins TRBV4-2 to TRBJ1-2; possibly TRBD1 for D (6 bases). The germline V gene encodes CDR1 LGHNA and CDR2 YNFKEQ. The CDR3 is made up of 15 amino acids. The V gene lost 1 base and the J gene lost 4 bases, with 13 bases spanning the gap. CDR3 residues: CASSQARGLFYGYTF. The DNA for the CDR3 is TGTGCCAGCAGCCAAGCGCGGGGGCTCTTCTATGGCTACACCTTC.

The V call is TRBV11-2, the J call TRBJ1-2; 9 bases agree with TRBD1. The CDR3 sequence is 18 residues long. The germline V gene has CDR1 SGHAT and CDR2 FQNNGV. After removal of 6 bases from V and 7 bases from J, the junction contained 21 bases not matched to a gene. CDR3 nucleotides: TGTGCCAGCAGGACCCAGCGGTCAACAGGGGGCAATAATCGTGGCTACACCTTC. Translating gives CASRTQRSTGGNNRGYTF.